Each of the 12 T cell receptor beta chains below was sequenced from the same sample in a study of blood T cell repertoires in COVID-19 (dated by TCRdb to 2020 to 2021). Preparation of the library involved the immunoSEQ multiplex PCR assay. Drawn from immuneACCESS, this table holds only the in-frame rearrangements with V and J called that TCRdb kept. Clones are partly lost; checked studies trace under half to an unresolved V gene and leave the rest unexplained. The sample profile shows 250,000 to 350,000 clones; around 83% of them were found once. The ten top clones hold roughly 1.2% of the sample. The material sequenced was peripheral blood. The receptors here all came from a woman between 50 and 59 years old with acute or convalescent COVID-19.

This chain links TRBV6-5 with TRBJ2-1; unclear D gene. V dropped 7 bases and J dropped 0 bases, with 13 bases sitting between them. Germline assignment: CDR1 MNHEY and CDR2 SVGAGI. The length of the CDR3 is 15 residues. The CDR3 region has the DNA TGTGCCAGCAAAATGACTGCCAGCTCCTACAATGAGCAGTTCTTC. Its translation: CASKMTASSYNEQFF.

CDR3 loop: CASSLGQGAGIQYF. DNA for the CDR3: TGTGCCAGCAGCTTGGGACAGGGAGCGGGCATTCAGTACTTC. The gene calls are TRBV5-6 and TRBJ2-4; tentatively, D is TRBD1 (7 bases). Germline loops: CDR1 SGHDT, CDR2 YYEEEE. The CDR3 covers 14 residues. Trimming removed 0 bases at V and 9 bases at J, with 13 bases between.

This clone was counted between two and nine times. The genes are TRBV10-3 and TRBJ1-4; D unresolved. The CDR3 covers 15 residues. The germline V and J ends were trimmed by 5 bases and 8 bases, with 18 bases remaining between them. Looked up from germline, CDR1 is ENHRY and CDR2 is SYGVKD. In DNA, the CDR3 is TGTGCCATCAGTACGGCACGGGGTAGGCACGAAAAACTGTTTTTT. It encodes CAISTARGRHEKLFF.

The chain carries TRBV10-3 and TRBJ1-2; no reliable D call. CDR1 ENHRY and CDR2 SYGVKD come from the germline V gene. CDR3 length: 13 residues. V lost 9 bases to trimming and J lost 0 bases, with 11 bases between them. Written as DNA, the CDR3 is TGTGCCATTACCGCGCAAGCTAACTATGGCTACACCTTC. It encodes CAITAQANYGYTF.

The chain combines TRBV2 with TRBJ1-2; 10 bases map to TRBD1. The CDR3 runs 14 residues. Per germline, CDR1 SNHLY and CDR2 FYNNEI. The ends lost 7 bases at V and 4 bases at J; junction bases unmatched: 6. The CDR3, as DNA: TGTGCCAGCAAGGGGACAGGGGACATCTATGGCTACACCTTC. This gives the protein CASKGTGDIYGYTF. The full variable domain, its missing parts supplied by reference TRBV2 and TRBJ1-2, is EPEVTQTPSHQVTQMGQEVILRCVPISNHLYFYWYRQILGQKVEFLVSFYNNEISEKSEIFDDQFSVERPDGSNFTLKIRSTKLEDSAMYFCASKGTGDIYGYTFGSGTRLTVV.

V usage is TRBV4-1 and J usage is TRBJ1-5; 9 bases are shared with TRBD1. The V gene's germline CDR1 is MGHRA and CDR2 YSYEKL. V gave up 2 bases and J gave up 6 bases; unmatched junction bases: 5. This CDR3 is built from 15 residues. The CDR3 spells CASSQTTGGGQPQHF. CDR3 coding DNA: TGCGCCAGCAGCCAAACTACAGGGGGCGGTCAGCCCCAGCATTTT.

This rearrangement joins TRBV19 to TRBJ2-7, with D perhaps matching TRBD1 (6 bases). V was trimmed by 5 bases and J by 4 bases, leaving 12 bases between them. This CDR3 is built from 13 residues. The V gene's germline CDR1 is LNHDA and CDR2 SQIVND (reference sequence). The CDR3 reads CASSSPQGYEQYF. The CDR3 bases are TGTGCCAGTAGTTCTCCACAGGGTTACGAGCAGTACTTC. Variable domain in full (rest from reference TRBV19 and TRBJ2-7): DGGITQSPKYLFRKEGQNVTLSCEQNLNHDAMYWYRQDPGQGLRLIYYSQIVNDFQKGDIAEGYSVSREKKESFPLTVTSAQKNPTAFYLCASSSPQGYEQYFGPGTRLTVT.

V usage is TRBV27 and J usage is TRBJ2-7, with 9 bases fitting TRBD1. Per the germline V gene, CDR1 is MNHEY and CDR2 is SMNVEV (reference sequence). V lost 7 bases to trimming and J lost 3 bases; unmatched junction nucleotides: 7. The length of the CDR3 is 14 residues. CDR3 sequence: CASKPGQGLYEQYF. The CDR3 region has the DNA TGTGCCAGCAAACCGGGACAGGGTCTCTACGAGCAGTACTTC.

The V and J genes are TRBV18 and TRBJ1-1; D gene unclear. The length of the CDR3 is 17 residues. The ends were cut back, 6 bases at V and 0 bases at J, with 20 bases in the middle. CDR1 KGHSH and CDR2 LQKENI come from the germline V gene. CDR3 DNA: TGTGCCAGCTCGCGGAACTTACTGGGGAGCTTGAACACTGAAGCTTTCTTT. Translating gives CASSRNLLGSLNTEAFF.

This rearrangement joins TRBV4-3 to TRBJ2-3; TRBD1 matches 8 bases. With 1 base clipped from V and 5 bases from J, the junction kept 11 bases outside the gene matches. The CDR3 is made up of 17 amino acids. CDR1 and CDR2 (germline): LGHNA, YSLEER. The CDR3 bases are TGCGCCAGCAGCCAAGGGGTCGGCAGGGGGCTAGGAGATACGCAGTATTTT. Protein product: CASSQGVGRGLGDTQYF.

This clone was counted once. The CDR3 DNA sequence: TGCGCCAGCAGCCAAGATTTTGGCGACACCACTGAAGCTTTCTTT. Translating it yields CASSQDFGDTTEAFF. The chain employs TRBV4-3 and TRBJ1-1; no firm D call. This CDR3 spans 15 amino acids. Trimming cost V 0 bases and J 4 bases, with 12 bases left between them. Germline V gene sequence: CDR1 LGHNA, CDR2 YSLEER.

The chain employs TRBV18 and TRBJ1-2; a weak D match, TRBD1 (6 bases). V lost 6 bases and J 4 bases, leaving 12 bases between the germline ends. Germline CDR1 and CDR2: KGHSH and LQKENI. CDR3 length: 13 residues. DNA for the CDR3: TGTGCCAGCTCGGACGGACAGATCTATGGCTACACCTTC. Translated: CASSDGQIYGYTF.